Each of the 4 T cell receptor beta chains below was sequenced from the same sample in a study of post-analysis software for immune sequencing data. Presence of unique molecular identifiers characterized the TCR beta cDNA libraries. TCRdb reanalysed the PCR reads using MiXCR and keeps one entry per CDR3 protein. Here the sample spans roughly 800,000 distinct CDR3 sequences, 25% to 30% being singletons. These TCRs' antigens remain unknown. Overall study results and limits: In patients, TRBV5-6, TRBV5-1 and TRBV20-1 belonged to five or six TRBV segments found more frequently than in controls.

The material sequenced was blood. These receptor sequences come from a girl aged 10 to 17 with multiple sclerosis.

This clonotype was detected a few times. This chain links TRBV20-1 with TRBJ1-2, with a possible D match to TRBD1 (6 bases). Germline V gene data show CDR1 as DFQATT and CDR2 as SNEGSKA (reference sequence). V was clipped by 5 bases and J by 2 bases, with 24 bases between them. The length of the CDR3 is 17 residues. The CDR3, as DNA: TGCAGTGCTGCTGACTGGGGGCGCCCTACGGTAAACTATGGCTACACCTTC. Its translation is CSAADWGRPTVNYGYTF.

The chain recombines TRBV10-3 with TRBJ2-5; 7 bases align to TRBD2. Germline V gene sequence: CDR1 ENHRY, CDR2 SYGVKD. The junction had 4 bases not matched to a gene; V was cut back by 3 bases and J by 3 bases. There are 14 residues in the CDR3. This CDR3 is CAISDGGREETQYF. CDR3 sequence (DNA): TGTGCCATCAGTGACGGGGGGAGGGAAGAGACCCAGTACTTC.

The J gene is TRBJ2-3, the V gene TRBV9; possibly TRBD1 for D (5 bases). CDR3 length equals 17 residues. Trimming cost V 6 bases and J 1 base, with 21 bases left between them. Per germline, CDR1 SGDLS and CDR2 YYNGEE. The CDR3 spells CASTAGARVKGTDTQYF. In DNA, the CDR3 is TGTGCCAGCACCGCTGGGGCTAGGGTGAAAGGCACAGATACGCAGTATTTT.

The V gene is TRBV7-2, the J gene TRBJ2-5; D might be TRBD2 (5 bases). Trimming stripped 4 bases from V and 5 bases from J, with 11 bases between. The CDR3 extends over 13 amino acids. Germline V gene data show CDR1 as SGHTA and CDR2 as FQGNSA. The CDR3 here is CASSYESGETQYF. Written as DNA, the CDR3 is TGTGCCAGCAGCTACGAGTCGGGGGAGACCCAGTACTTC.